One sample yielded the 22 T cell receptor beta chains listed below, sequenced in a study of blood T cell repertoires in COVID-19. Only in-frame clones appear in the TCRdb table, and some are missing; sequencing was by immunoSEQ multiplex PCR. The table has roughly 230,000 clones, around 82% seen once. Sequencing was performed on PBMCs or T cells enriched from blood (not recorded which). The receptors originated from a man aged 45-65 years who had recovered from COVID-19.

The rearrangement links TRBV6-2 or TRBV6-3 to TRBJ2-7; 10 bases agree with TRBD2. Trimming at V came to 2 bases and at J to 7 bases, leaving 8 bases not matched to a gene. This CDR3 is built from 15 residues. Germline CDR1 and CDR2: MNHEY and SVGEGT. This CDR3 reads CASSYASGGLREQYF. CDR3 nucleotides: TGTGCCAGCAGTTACGCTAGCGGGGGATTGAGGGAGCAGTACTTC.

The CDR3 DNA sequence: TGTGCCAGCAGCGCCCCCCGGGAGCGCTCCTACAATGAGCAGTTCTTC. This gives the protein CASSAPRERSYNEQFF. The chain has TRBV9 and TRBJ2-1; possible D gene TRBD2, 6 bases. Germline-derived CDR1 and CDR2 are SGDLS and YYNGEE. CDR3 length equals 16 residues. V was clipped by 3 bases and J by 0 bases, with 13 bases between them.

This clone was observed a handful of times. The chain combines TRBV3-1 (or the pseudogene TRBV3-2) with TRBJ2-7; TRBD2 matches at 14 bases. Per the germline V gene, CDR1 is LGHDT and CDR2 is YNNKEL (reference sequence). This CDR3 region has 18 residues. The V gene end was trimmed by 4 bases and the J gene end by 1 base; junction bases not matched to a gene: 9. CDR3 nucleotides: TGTGCCAGCAGCCCGCCCGGACTAGCGGGGGGACGATCCTACGAGCAGTACTTC. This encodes CASSPPGLAGGRSYEQYF.

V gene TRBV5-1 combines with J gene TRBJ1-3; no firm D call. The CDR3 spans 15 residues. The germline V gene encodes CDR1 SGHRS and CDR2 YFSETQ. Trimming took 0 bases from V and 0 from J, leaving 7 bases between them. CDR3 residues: CASSLEHHSGNTIYF. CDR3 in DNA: TGCGCCAGCAGCTTGGAGCACCACTCTGGAAACACCATATATTTT.

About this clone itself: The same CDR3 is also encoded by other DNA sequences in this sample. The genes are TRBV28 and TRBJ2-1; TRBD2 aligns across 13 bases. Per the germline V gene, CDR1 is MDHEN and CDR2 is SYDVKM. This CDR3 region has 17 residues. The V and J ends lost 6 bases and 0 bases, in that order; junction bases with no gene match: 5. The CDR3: CASRGLAGRSSYNEQFF. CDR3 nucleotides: TGTGCCAGCAGGGGACTAGCGGGAAGAAGCTCCTACAATGAGCAGTTCTTC.

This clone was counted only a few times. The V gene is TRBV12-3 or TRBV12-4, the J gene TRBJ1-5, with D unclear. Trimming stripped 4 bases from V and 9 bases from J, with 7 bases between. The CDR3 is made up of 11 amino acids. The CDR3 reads CASSYPGPQHF. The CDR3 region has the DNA TGTGCCAGCAGTTATCCGGGGCCCCAGCATTTT.

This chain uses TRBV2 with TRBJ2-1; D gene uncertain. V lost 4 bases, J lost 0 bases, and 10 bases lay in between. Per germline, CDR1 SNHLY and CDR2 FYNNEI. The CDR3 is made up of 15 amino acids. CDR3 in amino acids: CASSVLISSYNEQFF. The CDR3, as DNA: TGTGCCAGCAGTGTCTTAATCAGCTCCTACAATGAGCAGTTCTTC.

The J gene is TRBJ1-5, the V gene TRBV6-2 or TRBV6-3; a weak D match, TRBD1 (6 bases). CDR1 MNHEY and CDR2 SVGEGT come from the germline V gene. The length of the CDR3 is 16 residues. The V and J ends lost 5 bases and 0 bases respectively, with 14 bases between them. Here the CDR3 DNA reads TGTGCCAGCAGTACCGCCGGGACACATAGCAATCAGCCCCAGCATTTT. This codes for CASSTAGTHSNQPQHF.

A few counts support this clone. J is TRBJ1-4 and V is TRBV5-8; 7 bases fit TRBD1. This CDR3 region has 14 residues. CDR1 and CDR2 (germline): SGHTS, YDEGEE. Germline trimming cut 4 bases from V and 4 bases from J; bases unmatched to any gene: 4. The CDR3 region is CASSPQGYNEKLFF. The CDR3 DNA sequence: TGTGCCAGCAGCCCACAGGGGTATAATGAAAAACTGTTTTTT.

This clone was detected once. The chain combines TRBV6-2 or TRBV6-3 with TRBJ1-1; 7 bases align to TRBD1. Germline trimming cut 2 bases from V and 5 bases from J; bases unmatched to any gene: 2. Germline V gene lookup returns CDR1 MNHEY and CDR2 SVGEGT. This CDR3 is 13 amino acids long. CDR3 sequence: CASSYTGVTEAFF. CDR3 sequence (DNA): TGTGCCAGCAGTTACACAGGGGTAACTGAAGCTTTCTTT.

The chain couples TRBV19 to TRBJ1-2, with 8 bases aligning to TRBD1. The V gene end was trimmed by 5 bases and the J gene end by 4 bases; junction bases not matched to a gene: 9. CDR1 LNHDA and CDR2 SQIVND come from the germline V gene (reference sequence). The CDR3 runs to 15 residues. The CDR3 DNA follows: TGTGCCAGTAGTCAGGACAGGGCCTCCATCTATGGCTACACCTTC. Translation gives CASSQDRASIYGYTF.

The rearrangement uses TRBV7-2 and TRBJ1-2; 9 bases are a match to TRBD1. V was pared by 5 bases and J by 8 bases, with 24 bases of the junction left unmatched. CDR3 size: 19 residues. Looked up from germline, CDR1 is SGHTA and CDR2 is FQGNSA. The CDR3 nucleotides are TGTGCCAGCAGCCTCAGACCGGGACAGGGTATACTAAGGACGGAGGGCTACACCTTC. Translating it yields CASSLRPGQGILRTEGYTF.

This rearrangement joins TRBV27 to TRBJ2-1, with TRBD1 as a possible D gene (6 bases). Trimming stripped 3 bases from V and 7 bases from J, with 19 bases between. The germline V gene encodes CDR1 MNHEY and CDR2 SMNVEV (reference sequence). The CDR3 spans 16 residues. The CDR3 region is CASSFSGRGGTNEQFF. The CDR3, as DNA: TGTGCCAGCAGTTTCTCTGGCAGGGGCGGTACGAATGAGCAGTTCTTC.

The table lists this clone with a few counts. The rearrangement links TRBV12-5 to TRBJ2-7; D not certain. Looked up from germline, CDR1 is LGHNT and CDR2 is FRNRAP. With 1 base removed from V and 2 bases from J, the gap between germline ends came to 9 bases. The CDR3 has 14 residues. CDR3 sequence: CASGLDGLPYEQYF. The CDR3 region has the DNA TGTGCTAGTGGTTTGGACGGGTTACCCTACGAGCAGTACTTC.

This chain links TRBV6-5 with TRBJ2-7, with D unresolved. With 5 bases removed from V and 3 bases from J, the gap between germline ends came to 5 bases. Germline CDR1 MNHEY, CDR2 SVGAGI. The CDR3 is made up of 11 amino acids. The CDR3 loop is CASSINYEQYF. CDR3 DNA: TGTGCCAGCAGTATAAACTACGAGCAGTACTTC.

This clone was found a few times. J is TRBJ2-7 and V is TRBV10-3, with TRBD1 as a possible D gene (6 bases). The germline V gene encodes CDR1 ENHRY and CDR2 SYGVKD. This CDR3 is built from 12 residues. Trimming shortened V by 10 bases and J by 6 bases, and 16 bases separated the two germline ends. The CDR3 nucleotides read TGTGCCAGCCGAACTTCAGGGGTCGAGCAGTACTTC. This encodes CASRTSGVEQYF.

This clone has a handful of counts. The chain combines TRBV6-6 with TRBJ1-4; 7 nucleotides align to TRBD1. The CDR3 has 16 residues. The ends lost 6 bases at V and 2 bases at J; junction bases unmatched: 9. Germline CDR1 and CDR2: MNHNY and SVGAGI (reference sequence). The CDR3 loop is CASRPPQTGTNEKLFF. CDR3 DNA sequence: TGTGCCAGCAGGCCCCCACAGACAGGGACTAATGAAAAACTGTTTTTT.

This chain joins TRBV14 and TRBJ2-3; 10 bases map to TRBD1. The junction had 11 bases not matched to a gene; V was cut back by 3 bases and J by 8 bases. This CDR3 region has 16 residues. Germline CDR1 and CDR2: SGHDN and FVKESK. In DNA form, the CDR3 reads TGTGCCAGCAGCCAGCCAGGACAGGGGGTTCGGGGTACGCAGTATTTT. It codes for CASSQPGQGVRGTQYF.

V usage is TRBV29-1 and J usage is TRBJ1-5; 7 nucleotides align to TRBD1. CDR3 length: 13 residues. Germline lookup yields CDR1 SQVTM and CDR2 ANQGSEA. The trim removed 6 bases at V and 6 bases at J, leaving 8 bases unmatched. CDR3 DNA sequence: TGCAGCGTCCGACAGGGTAATGGTCAGCCCCAGCATTTT. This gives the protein CSVRQGNGQPQHF.

The CDR3 loop is CASSPDSPGLGELFF. CDR3 sequence (DNA): TGTGCCAGCTCCCCGGACAGTCCCGGACTGGGAGAACTGTTTTTT. This chain connects TRBV18 to TRBJ1-4; TRBD1 is a possible D gene (6 bases). The CDR3 loop spans 15 amino acids. Trimming took off 6 bases at V and 12 bases at J, with 23 bases between the two ends. The V gene's germline CDR1 is KGHSH and CDR2 LQKENI.

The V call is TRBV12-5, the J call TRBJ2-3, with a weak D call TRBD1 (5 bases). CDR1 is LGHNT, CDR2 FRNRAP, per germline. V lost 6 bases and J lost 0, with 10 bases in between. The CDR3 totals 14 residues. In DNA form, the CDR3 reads TGTGCTAGTGGCTCCAGGGTAAGCACAGATACGCAGTATTTT. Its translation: CASGSRVSTDTQYF. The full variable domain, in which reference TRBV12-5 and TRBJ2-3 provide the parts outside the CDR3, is DARVTQTPRHKVTEMGQEVTMRCQPILGHNTVFWYRQTMMQGLELLAYFRNRAPLDDSGMPKDRFSAEMPDATLATLKIQPSEPRDSAVYFCASGSRVSTDTQYFGPGTRLTVL.

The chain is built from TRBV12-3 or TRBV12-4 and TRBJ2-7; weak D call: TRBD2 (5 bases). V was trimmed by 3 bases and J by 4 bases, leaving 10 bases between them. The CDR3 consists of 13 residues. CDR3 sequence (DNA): TGTGCCAGCAGTTTGAGAGGGCGATACGAGCAGTACTTC. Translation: CASSLRGRYEQYF.